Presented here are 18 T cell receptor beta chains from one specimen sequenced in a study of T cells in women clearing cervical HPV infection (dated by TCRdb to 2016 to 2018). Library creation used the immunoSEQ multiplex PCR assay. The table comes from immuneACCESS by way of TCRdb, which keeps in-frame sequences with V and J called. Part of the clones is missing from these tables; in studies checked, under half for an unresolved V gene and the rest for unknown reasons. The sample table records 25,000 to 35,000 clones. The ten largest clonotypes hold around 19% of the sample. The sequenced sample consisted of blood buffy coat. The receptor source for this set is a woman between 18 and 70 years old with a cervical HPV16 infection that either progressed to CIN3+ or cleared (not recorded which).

The covered CDR3 bases are TGTGCCAGCTCACCCTCGCGGGGAGGGTTAAATGAG. Protein: CASSPSRGGLNE. The entire CDR3 protein is CASSPSRGGLNEQFF. This sequence joins TRBV18 and TRBJ2-1; 7 bases line up with TRBD2. Sequencing ends 3 residues short of the CDR3 end; the germline J gene provides the rest. Losses at the gene ends were 3 bases for V and 7 bases for J; bases not matched to a gene: 9. This CDR3 contains 15 residues. Germline V gene sequence: CDR1 KGHSH, CDR2 LQKENI. The full variable domain, in which reference TRBV18 and TRBJ2-1 provide the parts outside the CDR3, is NAGVMQNPRHLVRRRGQEARLRCSPMKGHSHVYWYRQLPEEGLKFMVYLQKENIIDESGMPKERFSAEFPKEGPSILRIQQVVRGDSAAYFCASSPSRGGLNEQFFGPGTRLTVL.

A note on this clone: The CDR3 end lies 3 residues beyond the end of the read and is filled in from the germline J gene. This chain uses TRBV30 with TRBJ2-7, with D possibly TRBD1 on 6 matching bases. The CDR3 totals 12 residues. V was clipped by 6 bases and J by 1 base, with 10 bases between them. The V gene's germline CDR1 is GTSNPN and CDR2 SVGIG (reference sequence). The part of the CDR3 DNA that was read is TGTGCCTGCTCGACAGGTTCCTACGAG. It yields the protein CACSTGSYE. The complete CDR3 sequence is CACSTGSYEQYF.

This chain's CDR3 is CASSNRQAGTQYF. Incomplete CDR3 DNA: TGTGCCAGCTCAAATAGACAGGCGGGGACC. This chain connects TRBV18 to TRBJ2-5; D may be TRBD1 (6 bases). The sequenced fragment ends 3 residues before the CDR3 boundary, so the rest is inferred from the germline J gene. The CDR3 is 13 residues long. Trimming removed 5 bases from V and 7 bases from J, with 14 bases in between. The germline CDR1 and CDR2 sequences are KGHSH and LQKENI. The full variable domain, in which reference TRBV18 and TRBJ2-5 provide the parts outside the CDR3, is NAGVMQNPRHLVRRRGQEARLRCSPMKGHSHVYWYRQLPEEGLKFMVYLQKENIIDESGMPKERFSAEFPKEGPSILRIQQVVRGDSAAYFCASSNRQAGTQYFGPGTRLLVL.

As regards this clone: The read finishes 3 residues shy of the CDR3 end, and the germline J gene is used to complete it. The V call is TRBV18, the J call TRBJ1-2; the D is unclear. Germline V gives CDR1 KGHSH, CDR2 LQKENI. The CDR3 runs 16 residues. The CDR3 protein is CASSPRTSGNTYDYTF. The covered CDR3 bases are TGTGCCAGCTCACCAAGGACTAGCGGGAATACTTACGAC. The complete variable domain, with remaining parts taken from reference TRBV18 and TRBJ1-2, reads NAGVMQNPRHLVRRRGQEARLRCSPMKGHSHVYWYRQLPEEGLKFMVYLQKENIIDESGMPKERFSAEFPKEGPSILRIQQVVRGDSAAYFCASSPRTSGNTYDYTFGSGTRLTVV.

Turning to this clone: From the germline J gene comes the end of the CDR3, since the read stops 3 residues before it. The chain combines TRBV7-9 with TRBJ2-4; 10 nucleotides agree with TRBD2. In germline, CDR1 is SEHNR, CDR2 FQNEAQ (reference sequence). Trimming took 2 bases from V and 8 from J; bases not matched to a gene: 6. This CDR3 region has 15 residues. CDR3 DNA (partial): TGTGCCAGCAGCTTACAGCCTAGCGGGAGTGACATT. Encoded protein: CASSLQPSGSDI. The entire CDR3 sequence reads CASSLQPSGSDIQYF.

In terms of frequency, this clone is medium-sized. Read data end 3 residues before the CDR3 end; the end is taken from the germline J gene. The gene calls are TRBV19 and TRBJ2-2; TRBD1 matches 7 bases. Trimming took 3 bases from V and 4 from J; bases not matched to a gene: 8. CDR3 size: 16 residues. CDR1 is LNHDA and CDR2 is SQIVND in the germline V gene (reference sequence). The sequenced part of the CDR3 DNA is TGTGCCAGTAGTATCCCAGACAGGGTCCTCACCGGGGAG. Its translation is CASSIPDRVLTGE. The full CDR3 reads CASSIPDRVLTGELFF.

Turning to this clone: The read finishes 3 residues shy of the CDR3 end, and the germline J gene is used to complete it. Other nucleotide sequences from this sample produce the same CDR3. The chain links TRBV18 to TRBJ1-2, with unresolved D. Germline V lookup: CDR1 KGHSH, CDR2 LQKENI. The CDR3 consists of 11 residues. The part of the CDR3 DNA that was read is TGTGCCAGCTCACTTACAGATACC. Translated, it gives CASSLTDT. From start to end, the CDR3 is CASSLTDTYTF.

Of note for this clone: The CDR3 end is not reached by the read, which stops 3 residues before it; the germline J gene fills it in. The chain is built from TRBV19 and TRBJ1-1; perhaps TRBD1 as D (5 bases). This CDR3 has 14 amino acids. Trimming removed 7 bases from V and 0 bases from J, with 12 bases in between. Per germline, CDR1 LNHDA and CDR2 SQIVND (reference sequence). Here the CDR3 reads CASMDAGMNTEAFF. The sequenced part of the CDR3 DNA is TGTGCCAGTATGGATGCAGGGATGAACACTGAA.

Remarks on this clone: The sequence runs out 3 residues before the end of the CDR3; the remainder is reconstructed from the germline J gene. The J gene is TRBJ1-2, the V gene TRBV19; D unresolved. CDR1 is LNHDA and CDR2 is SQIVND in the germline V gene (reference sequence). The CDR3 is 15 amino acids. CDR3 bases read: TGTGCCAGTAGTATACGACTTACCGCCCTCTACGAC. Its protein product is CASSIRLTALYD. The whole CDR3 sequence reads CASSIRLTALYDYTF.

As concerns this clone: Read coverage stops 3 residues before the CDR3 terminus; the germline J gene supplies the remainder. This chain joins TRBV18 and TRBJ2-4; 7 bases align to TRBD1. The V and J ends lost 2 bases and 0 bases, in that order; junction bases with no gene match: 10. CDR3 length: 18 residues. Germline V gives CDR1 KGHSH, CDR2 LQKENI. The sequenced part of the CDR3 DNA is TGTGCCAGCTCACCAGGACAGGTGACCCTACTAGCCAAAAACATT. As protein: CASSPGQVTLLAKNI. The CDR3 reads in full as CASSPGQVTLLAKNIQYF.

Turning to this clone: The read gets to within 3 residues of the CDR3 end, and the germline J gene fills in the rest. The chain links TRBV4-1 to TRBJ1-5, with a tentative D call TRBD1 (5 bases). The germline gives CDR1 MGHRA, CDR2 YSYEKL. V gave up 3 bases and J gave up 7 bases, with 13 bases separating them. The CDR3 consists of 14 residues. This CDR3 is CASSHPPGGQPQHF. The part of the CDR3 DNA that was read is TGCGCCAGCAGCCACCCGCCGGGGGGACAGCCC.

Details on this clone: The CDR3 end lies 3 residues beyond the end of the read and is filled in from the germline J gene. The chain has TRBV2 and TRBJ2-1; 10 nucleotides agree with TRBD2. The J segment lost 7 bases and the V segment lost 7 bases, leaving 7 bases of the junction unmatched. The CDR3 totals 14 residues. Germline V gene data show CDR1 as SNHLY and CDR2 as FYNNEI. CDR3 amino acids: CASTLAGGTNEQFF. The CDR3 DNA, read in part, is TGTGCCAGCACCTTAGCGGGAGGAACTAATGAG.

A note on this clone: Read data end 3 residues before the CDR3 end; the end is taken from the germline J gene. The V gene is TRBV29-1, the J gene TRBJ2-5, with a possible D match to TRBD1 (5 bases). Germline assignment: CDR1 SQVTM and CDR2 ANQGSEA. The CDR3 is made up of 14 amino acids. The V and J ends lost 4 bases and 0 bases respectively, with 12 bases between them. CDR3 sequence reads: CSVGGLTYQETQYF. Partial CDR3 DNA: TGCAGCGTTGGGGGCCTAACGTACCAAGAGACC.

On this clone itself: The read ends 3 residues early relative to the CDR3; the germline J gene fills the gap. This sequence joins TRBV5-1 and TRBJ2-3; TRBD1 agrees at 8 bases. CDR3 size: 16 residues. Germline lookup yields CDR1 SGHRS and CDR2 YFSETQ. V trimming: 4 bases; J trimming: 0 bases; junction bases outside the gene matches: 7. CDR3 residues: CASSNGQGRSTDTQYF. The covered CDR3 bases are TGCGCCAGCAGCAACGGACAGGGAAGGAGCACAGATACG.

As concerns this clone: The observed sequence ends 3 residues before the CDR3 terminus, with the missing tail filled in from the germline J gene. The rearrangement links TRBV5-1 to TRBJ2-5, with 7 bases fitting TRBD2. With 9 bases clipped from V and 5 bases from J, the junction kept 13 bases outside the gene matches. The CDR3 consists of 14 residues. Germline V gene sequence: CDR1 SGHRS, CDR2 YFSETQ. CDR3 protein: CATTGDPAGETQYF. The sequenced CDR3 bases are TGCGCCACCACCGGGGATCCAGCGGGGGAGACC.

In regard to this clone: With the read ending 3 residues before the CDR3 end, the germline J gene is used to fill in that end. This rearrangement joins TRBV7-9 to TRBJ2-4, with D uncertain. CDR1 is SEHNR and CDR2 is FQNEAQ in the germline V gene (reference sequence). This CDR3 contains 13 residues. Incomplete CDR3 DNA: TGTGCCAGCAGCTACTCGACCTACTATGGT. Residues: CASSYSTYYG. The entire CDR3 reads CASSYSTYYGQYF.

The sequenced CDR3 bases are TGTGCCAGTAGAGGACTCAGGGGTGGCTCCTATAATTCACCA. Amino acid sequence: CASRGLRGGSYNSP. The whole CDR3 sequence is CASRGLRGGSYNSPLFF. The chain recombines TRBV19 with TRBJ1-4; D possibly corresponds to TRBD1 (6 bases). The read ends 3 residues before the CDR3 terminus; that terminus is restored from the germline J gene. There are 17 residues in the CDR3. CDR1 and CDR2 from the germline V gene are LNHDA and SQIVND (reference sequence).

The CDR3 is CAVRGATQYF. The sequenced part of the CDR3 DNA is TGTGCCGTCAGGGGGGCTACG. The gene calls are TRBV6-2 or TRBV6-3 and TRBJ2-3; tentative D call: TRBD1 (7 bases). The read is 3 residues too short to cover the CDR3 end, so that end is filled in from the germline J gene. Germline CDR1 and CDR2: MNHEY and SVGEGT. Trimming took 11 bases from V and 8 from J, leaving 11 bases between them. The CDR3 has 10 amino acids.